This T cell receptor beta chain originates from a study of patients and donors after allogeneic stem cell transplantation. Using its own MiXCR run on the RT-PCR reads, TCRdb lists one record per CDR3 protein. This table holds about 200,000 distinct CDR3 sequences, 35% to 45% found once. Specimen: blood, either unsorted or a sorted T cell fraction (not recorded which). This TCR derives from a human donor who was either an allogeneic HSCT recipient or a stem cell or donor lymphocyte infusion donor (not recorded which). It is not recorded whose cells these are; they may come from a transplant donor.

CDR3 loop: CAWSVLGIGNEKLFF. The CDR3 coding sequence is TGTGCCTGGAGTGTCCTGGGGATAGGGAATGAAAAACTGTTTTTT. The chain recombines TRBV30 with TRBJ1-4; D is uncertain. Germline CDR1 and CDR2: GTSNPN and SVGIG (reference sequence). Deletions cut 0 bases from V and 5 bases from J, with 13 bases between. The CDR3 sequence is 15 residues long.